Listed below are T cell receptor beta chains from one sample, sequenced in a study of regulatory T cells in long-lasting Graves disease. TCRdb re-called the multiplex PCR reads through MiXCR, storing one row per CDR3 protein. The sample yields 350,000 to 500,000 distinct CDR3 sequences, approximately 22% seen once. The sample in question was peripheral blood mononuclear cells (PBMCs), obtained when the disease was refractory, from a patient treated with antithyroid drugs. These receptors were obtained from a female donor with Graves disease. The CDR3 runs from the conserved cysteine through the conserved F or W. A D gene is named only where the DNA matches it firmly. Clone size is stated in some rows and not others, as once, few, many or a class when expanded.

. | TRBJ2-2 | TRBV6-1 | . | CASSSHGDTGELFF | TGTGCCAGCAGTAGTCACGGAGACACCGGGGAGCTGTTTTTT
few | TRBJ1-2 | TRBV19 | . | CASSIPGLERGYTF | TGTGCCAGTAGTATCCCGGGCCTCGAGCGTGGCTACACCTTC
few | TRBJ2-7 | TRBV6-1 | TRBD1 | CASRQGQTYEQYF | TGTGCCAGCAGGCAGGGACAGACCTACGAGCAGTACTTC
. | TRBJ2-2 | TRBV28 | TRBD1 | CASISGQGHTGELFF | TGTGCCAGCATTTCGGGACAGGGGCATACCGGGGAGCTGTTTTTT
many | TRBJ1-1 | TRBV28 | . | CASSLRMGFTEAFF | TGTGCCAGCAGTCTAAGGATGGGTTTTACTGAAGCTTTCTTT
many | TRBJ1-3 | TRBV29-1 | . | CSVGGSGNTIYF | TGCAGCGTTGGGGGCTCTGGAAACACCATATATTTT
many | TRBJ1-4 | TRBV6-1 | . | CASSDTGRPSNEKLFF | TGTGCCAGCAGTGATACAGGACGGCCATCTAATGAAAAACTGTTTTTT
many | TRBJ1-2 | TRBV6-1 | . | CASSDEFAGDRLGYGYTF | TGTGCCAGCAGTGATGAGTTCGCAGGGGATCGATTAGGGTATGGCTACACCTTC
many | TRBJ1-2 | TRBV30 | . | CAGLSYGYTF | TGTGCGGGACTATCGTATGGCTACACCTTC
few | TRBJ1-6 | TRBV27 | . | CASSLNTASNSPLHF | TGTGCCAGCAGTTTAAATACAGCGTCAAATTCACCCCTCCACTTT
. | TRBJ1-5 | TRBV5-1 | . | CASSSGDIDQPQHF | TGCGCCAGCAGTTCCGGGGACATCGATCAGCCCCAGCATTTT
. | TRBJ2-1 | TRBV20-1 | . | CSASRASSYNEQFF | TGCAGTGCTAGCAGGGCAAGCTCCTACAATGAGCAGTTCTTC
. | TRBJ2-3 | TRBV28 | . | CANSFFPRLEFAGDTQYF | TGTGCCAACAGTTTTTTCCCGAGACTAGAGTTTGCTGGAGATACGCAGTATTTT
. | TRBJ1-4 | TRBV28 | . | CASSSVLSEDEKLFF | TGTGCCAGCAGTTCTGTCCTCTCGGAGGATGAAAAACTGTTTTTT
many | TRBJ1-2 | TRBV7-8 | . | CASSPGLTYGYTF | TGTGCCAGCAGCCCCGGACTGACCTATGGCTACACCTTC
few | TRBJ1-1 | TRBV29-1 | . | CSVGGSNTEAFF | TGCAGCGTTGGAGGGTCGAACACTGAAGCTTTCTTT
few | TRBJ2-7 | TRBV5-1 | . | CASSFRGGNYEQYF | TGCGCCAGCAGCTTTAGGGGCGGCAACTACGAGCAGTACTTC
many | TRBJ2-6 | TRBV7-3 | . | CASSEGPSSSNVLTF | TGTGCCAGCAGCGAAGGCCCCTCGTCGTCCAACGTCCTGACTTTC
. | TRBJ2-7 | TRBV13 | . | CASSFDRSPYEQYF | TGTGCCAGCAGCTTCGACCGGTCCCCCTACGAGCAGTACTTC
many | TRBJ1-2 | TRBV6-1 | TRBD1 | CASSLDRLYGYTF | TGTGCCAGCAGCCTGGACAGGCTCTATGGCTACACCTTC